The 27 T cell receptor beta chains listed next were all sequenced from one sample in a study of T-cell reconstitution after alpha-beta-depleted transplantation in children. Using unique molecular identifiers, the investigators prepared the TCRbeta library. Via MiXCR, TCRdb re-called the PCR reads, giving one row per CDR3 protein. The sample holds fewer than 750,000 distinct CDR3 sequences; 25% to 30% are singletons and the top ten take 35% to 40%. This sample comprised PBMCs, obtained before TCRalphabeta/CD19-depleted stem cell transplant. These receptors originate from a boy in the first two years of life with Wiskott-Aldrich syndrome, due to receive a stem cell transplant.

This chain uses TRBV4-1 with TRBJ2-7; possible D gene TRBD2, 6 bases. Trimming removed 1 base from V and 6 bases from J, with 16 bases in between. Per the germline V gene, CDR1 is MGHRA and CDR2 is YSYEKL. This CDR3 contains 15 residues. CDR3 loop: CASSQAGGRNGEQYF. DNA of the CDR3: TGCGCCAGCAGCCAAGCTGGGGGGAGAAATGGCGAGCAGTACTTC.

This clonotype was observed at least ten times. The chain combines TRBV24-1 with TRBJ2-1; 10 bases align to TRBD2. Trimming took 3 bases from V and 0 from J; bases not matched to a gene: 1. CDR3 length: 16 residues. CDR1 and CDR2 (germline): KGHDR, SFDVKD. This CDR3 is CATSDPSGSSYNEQFF. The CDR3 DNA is TGTGCCACCAGTGATCCTAGCGGGAGCTCCTACAATGAGCAGTTCTTC.

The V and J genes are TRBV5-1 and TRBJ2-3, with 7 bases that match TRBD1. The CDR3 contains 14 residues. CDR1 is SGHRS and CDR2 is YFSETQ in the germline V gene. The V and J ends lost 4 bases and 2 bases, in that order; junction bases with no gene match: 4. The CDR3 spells CASSVGTDTDTQYF. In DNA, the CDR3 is TGCGCCAGCAGCGTGGGGACAGACACAGATACGCAGTATTTT.

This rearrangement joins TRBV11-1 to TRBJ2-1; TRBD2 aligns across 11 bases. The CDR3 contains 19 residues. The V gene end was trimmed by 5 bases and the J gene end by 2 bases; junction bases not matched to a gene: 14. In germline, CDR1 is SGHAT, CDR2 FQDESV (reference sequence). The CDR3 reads CASSPTRLAGWRTYNEQFF. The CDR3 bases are TGTGCCAGCAGCCCCACGCGACTAGCGGGGTGGCGCACCTACAATGAGCAGTTCTTC.

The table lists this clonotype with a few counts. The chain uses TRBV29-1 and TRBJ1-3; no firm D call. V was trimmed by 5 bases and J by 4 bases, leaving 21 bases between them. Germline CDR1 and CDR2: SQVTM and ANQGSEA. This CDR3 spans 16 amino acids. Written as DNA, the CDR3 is TGCAGCGTTATAACCCGGGATGTGACCTCCGGAAACACCATATATTTT. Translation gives CSVITRDVTSGNTIYF.

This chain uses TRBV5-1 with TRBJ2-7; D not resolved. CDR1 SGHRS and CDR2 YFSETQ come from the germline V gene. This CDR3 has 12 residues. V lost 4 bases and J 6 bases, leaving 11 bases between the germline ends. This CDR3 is CASSLDKAEQYF. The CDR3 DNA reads TGCGCCAGCAGCCTCGACAAAGCCGAGCAGTACTTC.

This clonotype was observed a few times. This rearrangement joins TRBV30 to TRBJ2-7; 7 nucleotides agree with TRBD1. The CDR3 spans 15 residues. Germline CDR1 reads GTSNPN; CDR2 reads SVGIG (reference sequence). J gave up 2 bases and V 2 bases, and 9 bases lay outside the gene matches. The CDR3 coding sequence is TGTGCCTGGAGTAGCCCCGACAGGGCCCCCTACGAGCAGTACTTC. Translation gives CAWSSPDRAPYEQYF.

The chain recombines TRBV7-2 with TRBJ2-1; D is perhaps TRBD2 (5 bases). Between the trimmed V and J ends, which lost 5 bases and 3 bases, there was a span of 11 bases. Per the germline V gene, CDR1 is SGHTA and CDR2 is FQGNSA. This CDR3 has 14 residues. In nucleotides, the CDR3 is TGTGCCAGCAGCACAACCGGGATCTACAATGAGCAGTTCTTC. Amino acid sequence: CASSTTGIYNEQFF.

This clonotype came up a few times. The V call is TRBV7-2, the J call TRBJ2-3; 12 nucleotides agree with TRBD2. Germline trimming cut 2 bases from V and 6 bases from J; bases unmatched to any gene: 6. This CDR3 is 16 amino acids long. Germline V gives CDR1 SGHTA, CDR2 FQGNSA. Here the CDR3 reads CASSLTTSGRRDTQYF. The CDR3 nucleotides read TGTGCCAGCAGCTTAACAACTAGCGGGAGGAGGGATACGCAGTATTTT.

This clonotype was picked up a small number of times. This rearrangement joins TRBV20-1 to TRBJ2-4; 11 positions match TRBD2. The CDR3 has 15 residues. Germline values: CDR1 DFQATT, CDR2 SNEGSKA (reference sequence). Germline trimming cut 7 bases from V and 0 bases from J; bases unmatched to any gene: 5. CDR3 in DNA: TGCAGTGGCCTTAGCGGGAGGGTAGCCAAAAACATTCAGTACTTC. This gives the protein CSGLSGRVAKNIQYF.

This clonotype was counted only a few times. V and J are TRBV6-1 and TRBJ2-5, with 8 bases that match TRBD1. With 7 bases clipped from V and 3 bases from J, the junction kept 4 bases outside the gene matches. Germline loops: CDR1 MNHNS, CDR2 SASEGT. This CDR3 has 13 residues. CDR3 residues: CASTGQGKETQYF. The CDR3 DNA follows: TGTGCCAGCACCGGACAGGGCAAAGAGACCCAGTACTTC.

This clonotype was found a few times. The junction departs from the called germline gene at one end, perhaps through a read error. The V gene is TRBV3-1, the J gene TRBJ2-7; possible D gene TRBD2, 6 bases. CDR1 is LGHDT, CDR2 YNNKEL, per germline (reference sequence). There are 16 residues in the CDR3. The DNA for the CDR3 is TGTGCCAGCAGCAAAGACCAGGTTGCGGGGTACTACGAGCAGTACTTC. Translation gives CASSKDQVAGYYEQYF.

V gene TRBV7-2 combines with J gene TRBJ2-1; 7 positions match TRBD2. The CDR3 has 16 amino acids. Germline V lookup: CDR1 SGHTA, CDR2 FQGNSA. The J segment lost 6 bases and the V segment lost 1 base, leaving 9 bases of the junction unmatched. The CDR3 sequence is CASSLVGSGGLNEQFF. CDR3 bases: TGTGCCAGCAGCTTAGTAGGGTCGGGAGGTCTCAATGAGCAGTTCTTC.

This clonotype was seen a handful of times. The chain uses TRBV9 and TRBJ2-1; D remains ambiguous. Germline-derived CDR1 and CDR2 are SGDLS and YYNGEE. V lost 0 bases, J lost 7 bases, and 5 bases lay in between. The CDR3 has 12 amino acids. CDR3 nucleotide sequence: TGTGCCAGCAGCGTAGGTTTTAATGAGCAGTTCTTC. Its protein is CASSVGFNEQFF. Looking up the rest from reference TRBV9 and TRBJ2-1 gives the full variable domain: DSGVTQTPKHLITATGQRVTLRCSPRSGDLSVYWYQQSLDQGLQFLIQYYNGEERAKGNILERFSAQQFPDLHSELNLSSLELGDSALYFCASSVGFNEQFFGPGTRLTVL.

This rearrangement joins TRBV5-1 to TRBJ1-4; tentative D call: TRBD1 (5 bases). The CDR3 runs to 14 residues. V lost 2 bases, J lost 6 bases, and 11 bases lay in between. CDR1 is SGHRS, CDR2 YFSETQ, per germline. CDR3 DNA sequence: TGCGCCAGCAGCTTCCAGGGTGCAGATGAAAAACTGTTTTTT. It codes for CASSFQGADEKLFF.

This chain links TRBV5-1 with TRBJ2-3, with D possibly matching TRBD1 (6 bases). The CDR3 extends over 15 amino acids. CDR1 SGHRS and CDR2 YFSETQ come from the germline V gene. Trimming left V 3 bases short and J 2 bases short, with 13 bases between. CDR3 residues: CASSSPGHPTDTQYF. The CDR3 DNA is TGCGCCAGCAGCTCTCCGGGACACCCCACAGATACGCAGTATTTT.

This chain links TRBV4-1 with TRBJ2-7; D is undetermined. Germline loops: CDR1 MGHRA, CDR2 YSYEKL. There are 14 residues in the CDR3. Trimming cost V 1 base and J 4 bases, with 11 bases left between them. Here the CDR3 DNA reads TGCGCCAGCAGCCAAGCCCTTAGTGAGTACGAGCAGTACTTC. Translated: CASSQALSEYEQYF.

Here the CDR3 reads CASRGGTRRHEQYF. The CDR3 region has the DNA TGTGCCAGTAGAGGAGGGACAAGACGTCACGAGCAGTACTTC. The chain joins TRBV28 to TRBJ2-7; D tentatively reads TRBD1 or TRBD2 (6 bases each). The CDR3 covers 14 residues. The germline CDR1 and CDR2 sequences are MDHEN and SYDVKM. The V and J ends lost 9 bases and 5 bases respectively, with 20 bases between them.

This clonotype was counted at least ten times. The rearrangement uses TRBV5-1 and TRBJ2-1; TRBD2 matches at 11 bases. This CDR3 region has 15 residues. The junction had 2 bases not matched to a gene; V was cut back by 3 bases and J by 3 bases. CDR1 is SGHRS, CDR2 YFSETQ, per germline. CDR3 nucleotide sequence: TGCGCCAGCAGCTCGGGACTAGCGGACTACAATGAGCAGTTCTTC. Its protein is CASSSGLADYNEQFF.

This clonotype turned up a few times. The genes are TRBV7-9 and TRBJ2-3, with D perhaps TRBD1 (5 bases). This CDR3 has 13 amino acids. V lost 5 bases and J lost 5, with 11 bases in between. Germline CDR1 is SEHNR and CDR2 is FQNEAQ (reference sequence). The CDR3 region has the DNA TGTGCCAGCAGCCCGACGACAGAAGATACGCAGTATTTT. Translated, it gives CASSPTTEDTQYF.

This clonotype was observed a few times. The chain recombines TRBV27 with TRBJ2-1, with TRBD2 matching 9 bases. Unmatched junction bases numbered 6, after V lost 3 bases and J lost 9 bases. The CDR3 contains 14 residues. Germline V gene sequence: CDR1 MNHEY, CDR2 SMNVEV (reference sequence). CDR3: CASSLRREGLEQFF. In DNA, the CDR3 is TGTGCCAGCAGTTTGCGGCGGGAGGGCCTTGAGCAGTTCTTC.

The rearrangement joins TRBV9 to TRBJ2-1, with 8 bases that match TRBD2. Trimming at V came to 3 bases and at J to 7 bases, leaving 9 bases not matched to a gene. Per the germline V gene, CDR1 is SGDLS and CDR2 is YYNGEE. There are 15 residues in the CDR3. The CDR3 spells CASSAAGGPSNEQFF. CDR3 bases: TGTGCCAGCAGCGCGGCGGGAGGCCCTTCAAATGAGCAGTTCTTC.

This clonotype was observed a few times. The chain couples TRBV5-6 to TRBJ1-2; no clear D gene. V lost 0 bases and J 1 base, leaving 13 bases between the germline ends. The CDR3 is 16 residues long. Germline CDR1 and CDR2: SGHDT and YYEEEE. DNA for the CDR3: TGTGCCAGCAGCTTGGGGACGGGAAGAGGTAACTATGGCTACACCTTC. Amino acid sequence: CASSLGTGRGNYGYTF.

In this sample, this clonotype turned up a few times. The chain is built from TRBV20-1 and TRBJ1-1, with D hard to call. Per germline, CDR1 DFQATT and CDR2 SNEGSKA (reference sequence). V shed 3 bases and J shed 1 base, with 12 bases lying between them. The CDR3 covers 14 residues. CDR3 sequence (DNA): TGCAGTGCTAGGTTGCCAGGAACGAACACTGAAGCTTTCTTT. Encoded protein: CSARLPGTNTEAFF.

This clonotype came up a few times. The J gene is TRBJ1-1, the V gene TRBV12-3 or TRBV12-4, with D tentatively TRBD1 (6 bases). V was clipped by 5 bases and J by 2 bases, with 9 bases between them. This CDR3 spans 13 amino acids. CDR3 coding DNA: TGTGCCAGCAGTCGGACAGAAAACACTGAAGCTTTCTTT. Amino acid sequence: CASSRTENTEAFF.

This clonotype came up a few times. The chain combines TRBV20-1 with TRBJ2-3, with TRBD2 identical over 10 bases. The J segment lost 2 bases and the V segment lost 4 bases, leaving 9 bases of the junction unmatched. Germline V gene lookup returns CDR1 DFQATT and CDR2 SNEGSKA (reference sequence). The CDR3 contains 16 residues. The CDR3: CSATRLAGEHTDTQYF. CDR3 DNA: TGCAGTGCTACACGACTAGCGGGCGAACACACAGATACGCAGTATTTT.

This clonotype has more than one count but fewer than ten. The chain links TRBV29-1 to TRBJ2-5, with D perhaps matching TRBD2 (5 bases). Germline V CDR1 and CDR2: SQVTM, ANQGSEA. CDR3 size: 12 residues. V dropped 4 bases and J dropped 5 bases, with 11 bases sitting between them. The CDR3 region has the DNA TGCAGCGTTGCAGGAGGTGGGGAGACCCAGTACTTC. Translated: CSVAGGGETQYF. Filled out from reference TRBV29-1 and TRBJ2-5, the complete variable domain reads SAVISQKPSRDICQRGTSLTIQCQVDSQVTMMFWYRQQPGQSLTLIATANQGSEATYESGFVIDKFPISRPNLTFSTLTVSNMSPEDSSIYLCSVAGGGETQYFGPGTRLLVL.